Listed below are T cell receptor beta chains from one sample, sequenced in a study of brain T cells in children with intractable seizures. Only in-frame clones appear in the TCRdb table, and some are missing; sequencing was by immunoSEQ multiplex PCR. The sample comprises about 340,000 clones, over 85% of which are singletons, and 5.5% to 6% rests with the top ten. Sequencing used peripheral blood, obtained 5 to 6 months after surgery. All receptors derive from a boy in the first two years of life with tuberous sclerosis and intractable seizures. Both conserved end residues are part of each CDR3. D genes are given only for firm matches. Not all rows give a size; the values are once, few, many and, for expanded clones, a class.

abundance | j_gene | d_gene | v_gene | CDR3aa | CDR3nt
few | TRBJ1-5 | NA | TRBV12-3/TRBV12-4 | CASRSTRDQPQHF | TGTGCCAGCAGAAGTACGAGGGATCAGCCCCAGCATTTT
NA | TRBJ1-4 | NA | TRBV5-1 | CASKPQSSNEKLFF | TGCGCCAGCAAACCCCAGAGTAGTAATGAAAAACTGTTTTTT
NA | TRBJ2-1 | NA | TRBV9 | CASSVATNYNEQFF | TGTGCCAGCAGCGTAGCGACTAACTACAATGAGCAGTTCTTC
NA | TRBJ2-3 | TRBD2 | TRBV7-3 | CASSSPGTSGSGTQYF | TGTGCCAGCAGCTCTCCCGGGACTAGCGGGAGTGGTACGCAGTATTTT
NA | TRBJ1-2 | NA | TRBV6-5 | CASSYSRVNYGYTF | TGTGCCAGCAGTTACTCGAGGGTTAACTATGGCTACACCTTC
NA | TRBJ2-7 | NA | TRBV5-6 | CASSITKVPYEQYF | TGTGCCAGCAGCATCACTAAGGTACCCTACGAGCAGTACTTC
once | TRBJ2-7 | NA | TRBV27 | CASSLSGYEQYF | TGTGCCAGCAGTTTATCTGGGTACGAGCAGTACTTC
NA | TRBJ2-7 | NA | TRBV10-3 | CAIGAGLGYEQYF | TGTGCCATCGGAGCGGGCCTCGGCTACGAGCAGTACTTC
NA | TRBJ1-6 | TRBD1 | TRBV19 | CASSIAGQGNSPLHF | TGTGCCAGTAGTATAGCGGGACAGGGGAATTCACCCCTCCACTTT
NA | TRBJ1-2 | TRBD1 | TRBV19 | CASTPERTGSGYTF | TGTGCCAGTACCCCGGAGAGGACAGGCAGCGGCTACACCTTC
NA | TRBJ1-1 | NA | TRBV15 | CATSRRGGGTEAFF | TGTGCCACCAGCAGGAGGGGGGGCGGGACTGAAGCTTTCTTT
once | TRBJ2-7 | TRBD1 | TRBV29-1 | CSVGHRGVYEQYF | TGCAGCGTTGGTCACAGGGGGGTCTACGAGCAGTACTTC
NA | TRBJ1-1 | NA | TRBV13 | CASSLRLNTEAFF | TGTGCCAGCAGCTTACGGTTGAACACTGAAGCTTTCTTT
NA | TRBJ2-5 | NA | TRBV6-6 | CASRVSETQYF | TGTGCCAGCAGGGTGTCCGAGACCCAGTACTTC
NA | TRBJ2-2 | TRBD2 | TRBV29-1 | CSVAGTWSGRAGELFF | TGCAGCGTCGCCGGGACTTGGTCTGGGAGGGCCGGGGAGCTGTTTTTT
NA | TRBJ1-5 | NA | TRBV24-1 | CATSPRTSNQPQHF | TGTGCCACCAGTCCCCGGACAAGCAATCAGCCCCAGCATTTT
once | TRBJ2-7 | NA | TRBV12-5 | CASGLITYSGKFYEQYF | TGTGCTAGTGGCCTAATTACCTATAGCGGAAAGTTCTACGAGCAGTACTTC
NA | TRBJ2-7 | TRBD1 | TRBV28 | CASSLFVMGQGATEQYF | TGTGCCAGCAGTTTATTTGTCATGGGACAGGGGGCGACTGAGCAGTACTTC
once | TRBJ2-5 | NA | TRBV7-9 | CASSFPFGGAETQYF | TGTGCCAGCAGCTTCCCATTTGGGGGGGCAGAGACCCAGTACTTC
NA | TRBJ1-2 | NA | TRBV28 | CASSFYRDRHLYGYTF | TGTGCCAGCAGTTTTTACCGGGACCGCCACCTCTATGGCTACACCTTC
NA | TRBJ1-2 | NA | TRBV28 | CASSLGGGAYGYTF | TGTGCCAGCAGTTTAGGAGGCGGGGCCTATGGCTACACCTTC
NA | TRBJ1-2 | NA | TRBV3-1/TRBV3-2 | CASSQDWAGVNGYTF | TGTGCCAGCAGCCAAGATTGGGCAGGGGTCAATGGCTACACCTTC
NA | TRBJ2-1 | NA | TRBV19 | CASSLGSEQFF | TGTGCCAGTAGTTTGGGGAGCGAGCAGTTCTTC
NA | TRBJ2-7 | NA | TRBV6-5 | CASCRIISYEQYF | TGTGCCAGCTGCCGGATAATATCCTACGAGCAGTACTTC
NA | TRBJ2-7 | NA | TRBV4-1 | CASSQIPSSYEQYF | TGCGCCAGCAGCCAAATCCCTAGCTCCTACGAGCAGTACTTC
NA | TRBJ2-5 | NA | TRBV19 | CASSPRDPWETQYF | TGTGCCAGTAGTCCGAGGGACCCTTGGGAGACCCAGTACTTC
once | TRBJ2-7 | TRBD2 | TRBV4-1 | CASSQPTSGTAYEQYF | TGCGCCAGCAGCCAACCCACTAGCGGGACCGCGTACGAGCAGTACTTC
NA | TRBJ2-3 | TRBD2 | TRBV19 | CASSISGGDTDTQYF | TGTGCCAGTAGTATATCGGGGGGTGACACAGATACGCAGTATTTT